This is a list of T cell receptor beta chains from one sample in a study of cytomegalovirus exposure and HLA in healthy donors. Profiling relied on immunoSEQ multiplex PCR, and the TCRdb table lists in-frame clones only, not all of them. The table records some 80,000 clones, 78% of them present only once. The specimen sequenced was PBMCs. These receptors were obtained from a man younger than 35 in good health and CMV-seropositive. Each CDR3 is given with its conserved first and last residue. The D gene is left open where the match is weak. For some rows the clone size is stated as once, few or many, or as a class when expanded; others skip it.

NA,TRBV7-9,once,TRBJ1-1,CASSPGETEAFF,TGTGCCAGCAGCCCCGGGGAAACTGAAGCTTTCTTT
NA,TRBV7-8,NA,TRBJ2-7,CASSSAAGIRGEQYF,TGTGCCAGCAGCTCAGCGGCTGGAATTAGGGGGGAGCAGTACTTC
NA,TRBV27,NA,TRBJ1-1,CASNLRGNTEAFF,TGTGCCAGCAACTTACGGGGGAACACTGAAGCTTTCTTT
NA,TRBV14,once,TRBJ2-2,CASSPLLFQTGELFF,TGTGCCAGCAGCCCCCTCCTCTTCCAGACCGGGGAGCTGTTTTTT
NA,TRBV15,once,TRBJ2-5,CATSRASAEETQYF,TGTGCCACCAGCAGAGCTAGCGCGGAAGAGACCCAGTACTTC
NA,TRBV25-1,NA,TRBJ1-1,CASRRQNTEAFF,TGTGCCAGCAGGAGACAGAACACTGAAGCTTTCTTT
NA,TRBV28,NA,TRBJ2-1,CASRSNNEQFF,TGTGCCAGCAGGAGTAACAATGAGCAGTTCTTC
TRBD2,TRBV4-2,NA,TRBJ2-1,CASSQGAGDYNEQFF,TGTGCCAGCAGCCAAGGAGCGGGAGACTACAATGAGCAGTTCTTC
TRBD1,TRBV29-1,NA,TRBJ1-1,CSVIPGQPNTEAFF,TGCAGCGTTATACCGGGACAGCCGAACACTGAAGCTTTCTTT
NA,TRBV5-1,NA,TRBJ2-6,CASRYPPGSPRNTGANVLTF,TGCGCCAGCAGATACCCCCCAGGGTCACCGCGGAACACTGGGGCCAACGTCCTGACTTTC
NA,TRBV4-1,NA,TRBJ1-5,CASSQEVTDGIDNQPQHF,TGCGCCAGCAGCCAAGAAGTGACAGATGGGATTGACAATCAGCCCCAGCATTTT
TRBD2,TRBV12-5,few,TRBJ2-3,CASALSGRGATDTQYF,TGTGCTAGTGCCTTGAGCGGGAGGGGGGCCACAGATACGCAGTATTTT
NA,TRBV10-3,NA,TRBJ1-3,CAISEPGEIGNTIYF,TGTGCCATCAGTGAGCCAGGGGAGATTGGAAACACCATATATTTT
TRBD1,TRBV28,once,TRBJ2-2,CASTIQGTAGTGELFF,TGTGCCAGCACCATACAGGGGACAGCTGGCACCGGGGAGCTGTTTTTT
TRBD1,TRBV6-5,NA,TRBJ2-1,CASLGQGIQEQFF,TGTGCCAGTCTGGGACAGGGGATTCAGGAGCAGTTCTTC
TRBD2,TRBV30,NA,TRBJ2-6,CAPNPGLAGYSGANVLTF,TGTGCCCCGAACCCAGGACTAGCGGGTTATTCTGGGGCCAACGTCCTGACTTTC
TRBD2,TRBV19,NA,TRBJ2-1,CASSPGTSGREQFF,TGTGCCAGTAGTCCGGGGACTAGCGGGAGAGAGCAGTTCTTC
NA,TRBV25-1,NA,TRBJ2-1,CASSGKGHTNNEQFF,TGTGCCAGCAGCGGAAAAGGACACACCAACAATGAGCAGTTCTTC
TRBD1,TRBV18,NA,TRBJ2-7,CASSPGTGFAYEQYF,TGTGCCAGCTCACCCGGGACAGGGTTTGCTTACGAGCAGTACTTC
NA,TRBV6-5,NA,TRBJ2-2,CASRGGNTGELFF,TGTGCCAGCAGGGGAGGCAACACCGGGGAGCTGTTTTTT
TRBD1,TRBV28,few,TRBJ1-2,CASSSHIDRAGYTF,TGTGCCAGCAGTTCCCATATTGACAGGGCAGGCTACACCTTC
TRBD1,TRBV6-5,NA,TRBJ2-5,CASNSIGGSVEAQYF,TGTGCCAGCAACTCTATAGGGGGCTCGGTGGAGGCCCAGTACTTC
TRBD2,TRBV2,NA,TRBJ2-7,CASNRYPSGYEQYF,TGTGCCAGCAATAGGTATCCTAGCGGGTACGAGCAGTACTTC
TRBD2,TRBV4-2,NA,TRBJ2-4,CASSQGLAGEKNIQYF,TGTGCCAGCAGCCAAGGGCTAGCGGGAGAGAAAAACATTCAGTACTTC
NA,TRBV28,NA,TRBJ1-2,CASGRGTRNYGYTF,TGTGCCAGCGGACGGGGGACGCGAAACTATGGCTACACCTTC
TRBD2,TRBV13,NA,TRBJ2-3,CASSLPVSGRTRSTDTQYF,TGTGCCAGCAGCCTCCCGGTCAGCGGGAGGACCCGGAGCACAGATACGCAGTATTTT